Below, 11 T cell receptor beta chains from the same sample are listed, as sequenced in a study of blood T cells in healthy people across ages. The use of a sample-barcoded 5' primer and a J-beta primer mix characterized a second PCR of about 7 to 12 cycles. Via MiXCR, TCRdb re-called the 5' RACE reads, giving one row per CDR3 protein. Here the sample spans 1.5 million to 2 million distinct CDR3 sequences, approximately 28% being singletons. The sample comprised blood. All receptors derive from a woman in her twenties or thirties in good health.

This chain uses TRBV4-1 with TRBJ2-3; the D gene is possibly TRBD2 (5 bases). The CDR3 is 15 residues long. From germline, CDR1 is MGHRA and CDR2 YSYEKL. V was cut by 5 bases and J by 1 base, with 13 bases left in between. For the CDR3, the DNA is TGCGCCAGCAGCAGTAGCGAGGCCCGCACAGATACGCAGTATTTT. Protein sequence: CASSSSEARTDTQYF.

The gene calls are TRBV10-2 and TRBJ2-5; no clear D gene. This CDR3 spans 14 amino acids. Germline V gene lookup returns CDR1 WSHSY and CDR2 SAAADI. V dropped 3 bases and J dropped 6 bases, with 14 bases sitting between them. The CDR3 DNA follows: TGCGCCAGCAGTGAAGCGATGGGGTCCAAGACCCAGTACTTC. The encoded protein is CASSEAMGSKTQYF.

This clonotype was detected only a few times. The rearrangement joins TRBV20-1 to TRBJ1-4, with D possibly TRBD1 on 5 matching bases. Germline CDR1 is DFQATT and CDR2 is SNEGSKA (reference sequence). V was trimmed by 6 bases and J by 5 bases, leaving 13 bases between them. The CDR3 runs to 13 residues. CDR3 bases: TGCAGTGCCCAATCACAGGAAAATGAAAAACTGTTTTTT. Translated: CSAQSQENEKLFF.

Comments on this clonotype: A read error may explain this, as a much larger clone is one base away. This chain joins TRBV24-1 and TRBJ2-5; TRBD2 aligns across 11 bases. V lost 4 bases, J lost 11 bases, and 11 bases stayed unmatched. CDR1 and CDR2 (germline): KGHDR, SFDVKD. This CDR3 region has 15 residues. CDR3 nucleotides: TGTGCCACCAGTGACCCGGCTAGCGGGAGGCATGAGCAGTACTTC. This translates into CATSDPASGRHEQYF.

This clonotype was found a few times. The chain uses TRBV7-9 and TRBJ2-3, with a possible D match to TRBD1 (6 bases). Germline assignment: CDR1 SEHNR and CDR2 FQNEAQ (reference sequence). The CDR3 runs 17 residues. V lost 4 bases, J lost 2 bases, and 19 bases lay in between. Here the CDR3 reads CASSSKTGRTLTDTQYF. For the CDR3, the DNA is TGTGCCAGCAGCTCAAAGACAGGAAGGACTCTCACAGATACGCAGTATTTT.

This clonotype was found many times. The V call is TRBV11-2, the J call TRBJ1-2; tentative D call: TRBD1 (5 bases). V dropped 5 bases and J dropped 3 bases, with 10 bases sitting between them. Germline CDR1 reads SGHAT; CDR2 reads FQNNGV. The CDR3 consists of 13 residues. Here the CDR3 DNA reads TGTGCCAGCAGCCAGGGACTGGACTATGGCTACACCTTC. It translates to CASSQGLDYGYTF.

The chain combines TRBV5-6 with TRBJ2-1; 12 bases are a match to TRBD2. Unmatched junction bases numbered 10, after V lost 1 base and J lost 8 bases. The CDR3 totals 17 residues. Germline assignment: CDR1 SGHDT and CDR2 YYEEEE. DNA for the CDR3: TGTGCCAGCAGCTTGATCAAGGGTCTAGCGGGAGGGGATGAGCAGTTCTTC. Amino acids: CASSLIKGLAGGDEQFF.

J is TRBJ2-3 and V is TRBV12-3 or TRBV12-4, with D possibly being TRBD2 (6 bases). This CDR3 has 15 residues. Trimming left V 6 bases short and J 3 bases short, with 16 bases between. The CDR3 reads CASRAPSVRTDTQYF. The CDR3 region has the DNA TGTGCCAGCAGGGCCCCTAGCGTAAGAACAGATACGCAGTATTTT.

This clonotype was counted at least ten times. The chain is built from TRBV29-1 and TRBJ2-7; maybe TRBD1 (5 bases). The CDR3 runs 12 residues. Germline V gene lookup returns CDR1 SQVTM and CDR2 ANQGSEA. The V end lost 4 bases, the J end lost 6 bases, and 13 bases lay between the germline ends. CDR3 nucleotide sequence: TGCAGCGTTGGGGGCGCGTCTCGCGAGCAGTACTTC. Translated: CSVGGASREQYF.

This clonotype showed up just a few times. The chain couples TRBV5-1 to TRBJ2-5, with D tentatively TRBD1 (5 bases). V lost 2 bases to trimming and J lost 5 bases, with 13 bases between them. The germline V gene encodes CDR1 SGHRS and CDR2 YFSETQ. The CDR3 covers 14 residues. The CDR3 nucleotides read TGCGCCAGCAGCTTTGTAGGGGTTGTGGAGACCCAGTACTTC. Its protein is CASSFVGVVETQYF.

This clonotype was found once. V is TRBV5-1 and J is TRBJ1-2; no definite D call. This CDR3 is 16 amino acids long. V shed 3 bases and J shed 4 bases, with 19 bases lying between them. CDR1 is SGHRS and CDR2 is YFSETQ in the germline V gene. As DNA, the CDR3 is TGCGCCAGCAGCTCCGTTCGGACCGCGAACATCTATGGCTACACCTTC. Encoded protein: CASSSVRTANIYGYTF.